This T cell receptor (beta chain) was recorded in a study of graft-versus-host responses after intestinal transplantation. About the study: Tacrolimus plus steroids were given to all recipients for roughly 3 years, preceded by anti-thymocyte globulin induction.

As to this clone: Its antigen remains unknown.

Deletions cut 4 bases from V and 1 base from J, with 12 bases between. CDR3 length: 14 residues. The germline V gene has CDR1 SGDLS and CDR2 YYNGEE. Profiling relied on immunoSEQ multiplex PCR, and the TCRdb table lists in-frame clones only, not all of them. The data show about 77,000 clones, about 90% seen once. Overall study results and limits: Researchers found peak circulating GvH clone levels linked to early post-transplant HvG declines. Elevated graft-versus-host to host-versus-graft clonal ratios in allografts were recorded for patients with graft-donor T cell macrochimerism. GvH clones occurred in recipient marrow; some first appeared in ileum or blood.

The sample consisted of PBMCs, taken 98 days after intestinal transplantation. This receptor was obtained from a human patient who received an intestinal transplant, so some T cells may come from the graft donor. This rearrangement joins TRBV9 to TRBJ2-7; D is possibly TRBD1 (5 bases). CDR3 loop: CASSPTGLSYEQYF. CDR3 bases: TGTGCCAGCAGCCCAACAGGCCTTTCCTACGAGCAGTACTTC. Full variable domain (remainder filled in from reference TRBV9 and TRBJ2-7): DSGVTQTPKHLITATGQRVTLRCSPRSGDLSVYWYQQSLDQGLQFLIQYYNGEERAKGNILERFSAQQFPDLHSELNLSSLELGDSALYFCASSPTGLSYEQYFGPGTRLTVT.